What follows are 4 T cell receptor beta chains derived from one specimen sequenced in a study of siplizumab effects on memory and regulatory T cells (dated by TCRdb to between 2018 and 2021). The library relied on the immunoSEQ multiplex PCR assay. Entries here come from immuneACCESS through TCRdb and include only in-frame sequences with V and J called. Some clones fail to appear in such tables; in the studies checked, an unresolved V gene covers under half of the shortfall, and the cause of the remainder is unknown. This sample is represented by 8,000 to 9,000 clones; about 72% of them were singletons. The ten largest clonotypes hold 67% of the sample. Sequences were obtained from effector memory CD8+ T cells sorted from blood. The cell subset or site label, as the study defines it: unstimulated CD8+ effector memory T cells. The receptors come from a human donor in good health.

The CDR3 sequence: CASSFSPWTGRDTEAFF. The CDR3 DNA follows: TGCGCCAGCAGCTTCTCCCCTTGGACAGGGAGGGATACTGAAGCTTTCTTT. The chain combines TRBV5-1 with TRBJ1-1; 8 nucleotides match TRBD1. The V segment lost 2 bases and the J segment 5 bases; nucleotides outside the gene matches: 14. CDR3 length equals 17 residues. Germline V gives CDR1 SGHRS, CDR2 YFSETQ.

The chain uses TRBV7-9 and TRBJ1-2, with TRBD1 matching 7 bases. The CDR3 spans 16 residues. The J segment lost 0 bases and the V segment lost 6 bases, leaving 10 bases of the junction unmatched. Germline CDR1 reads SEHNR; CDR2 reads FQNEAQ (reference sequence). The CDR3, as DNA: TGTGCCAGCAGGTCCGGGACAGCGGAGTCTAACTATGGCTACACCTTC. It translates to CASRSGTAESNYGYTF.

Here the CDR3 DNA reads TGTGCCAGCAGCTTAGGGACCCACAATGAGCAGTTCTTC. Its translation is CASSLGTHNEQFF. The rearrangement links TRBV11-3 to TRBJ2-1; D unresolved. This CDR3 is built from 13 residues. Germline V lookup: CDR1 SGHNT, CDR2 YENEEA. V was cut by 1 base and J by 5 bases, with 6 bases left in between.

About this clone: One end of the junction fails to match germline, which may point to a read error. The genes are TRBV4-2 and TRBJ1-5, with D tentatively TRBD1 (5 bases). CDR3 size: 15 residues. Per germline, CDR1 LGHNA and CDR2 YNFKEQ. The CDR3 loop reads CAGSPLRGSNQPQHF. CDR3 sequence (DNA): TGTGCCGGCAGCCCACTGCGGGGGAGCAATCAGCCCCAGCATTTT.